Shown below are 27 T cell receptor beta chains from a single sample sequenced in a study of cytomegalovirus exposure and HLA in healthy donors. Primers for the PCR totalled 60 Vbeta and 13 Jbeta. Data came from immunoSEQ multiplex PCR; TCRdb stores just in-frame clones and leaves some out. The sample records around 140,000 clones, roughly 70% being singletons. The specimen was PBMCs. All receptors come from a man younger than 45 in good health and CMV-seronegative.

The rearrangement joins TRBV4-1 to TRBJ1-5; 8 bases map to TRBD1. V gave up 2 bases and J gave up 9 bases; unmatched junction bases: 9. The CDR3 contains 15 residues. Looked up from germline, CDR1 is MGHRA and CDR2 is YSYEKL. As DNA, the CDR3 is TGCGCCAGCAGCCAAATCGACAGGGGTGGGCGGCCCCAGCATTTT. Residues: CASSQIDRGGRPQHF.

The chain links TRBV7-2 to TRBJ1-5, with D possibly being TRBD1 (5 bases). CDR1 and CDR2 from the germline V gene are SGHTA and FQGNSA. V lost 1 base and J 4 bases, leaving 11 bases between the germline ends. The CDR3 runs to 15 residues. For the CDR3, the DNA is TGTGCCAGCAGCTTAGTAGGCCAGGGAAATCAGCCCCAGCATTTT. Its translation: CASSLVGQGNQPQHF.

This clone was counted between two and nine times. CDR3 region: CASQTSGSGTDTQYF. The CDR3 DNA follows: TGTGCCAGTCAGACTAGCGGGAGCGGCACAGATACGCAGTATTTT. The chain carries TRBV2 and TRBJ2-3; 12 bases are a match to TRBD2. Germline CDR1 is SNHLY and CDR2 is FYNNEI. V lost 9 bases and J lost 1; bases outside the gene matches: 5. The CDR3 contains 15 residues.

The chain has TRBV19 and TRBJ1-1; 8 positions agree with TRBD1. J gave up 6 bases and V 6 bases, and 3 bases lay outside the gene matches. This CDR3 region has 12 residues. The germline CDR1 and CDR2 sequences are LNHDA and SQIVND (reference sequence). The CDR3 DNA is TGTGCCAGTAGAAAGACAGGGGCTGAAGCTTTCTTT. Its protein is CASRKTGAEAFF.

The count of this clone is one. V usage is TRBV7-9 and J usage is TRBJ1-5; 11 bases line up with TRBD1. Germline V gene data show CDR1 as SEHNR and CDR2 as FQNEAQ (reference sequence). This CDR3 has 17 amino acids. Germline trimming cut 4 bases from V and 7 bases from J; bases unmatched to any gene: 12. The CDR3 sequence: CASSSGQGASPRQPQHF. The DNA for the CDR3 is TGTGCCAGCAGCTCAGGACAGGGGGCGTCCCCTCGCCAGCCCCAGCATTTT. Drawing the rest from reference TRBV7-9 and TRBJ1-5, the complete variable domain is DTGVSQNPRHKITKRGQNVTFRCDPISEHNRLYWYRQTLGQGPEFLTYFQNEAQLEKSRLLSDRFSAERPKGSFSTLEIQRTEQGDSAMYLCASSSGQGASPRQPQHFGDGTRLSIL.

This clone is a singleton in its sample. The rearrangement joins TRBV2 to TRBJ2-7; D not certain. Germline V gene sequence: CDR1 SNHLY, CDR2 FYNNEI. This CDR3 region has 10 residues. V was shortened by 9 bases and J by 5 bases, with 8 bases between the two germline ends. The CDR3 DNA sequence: TGTGCCAGTCTGCGCGACGAGCAGTACTTC. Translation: CASLRDEQYF.

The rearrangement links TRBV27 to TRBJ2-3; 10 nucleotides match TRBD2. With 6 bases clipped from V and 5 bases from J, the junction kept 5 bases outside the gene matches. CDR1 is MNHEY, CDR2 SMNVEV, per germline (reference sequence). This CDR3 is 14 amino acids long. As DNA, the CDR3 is TGTGCCAGCAGGCTAGCGGGAGTGTTAGATACGCAGTATTTT. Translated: CASRLAGVLDTQYF.

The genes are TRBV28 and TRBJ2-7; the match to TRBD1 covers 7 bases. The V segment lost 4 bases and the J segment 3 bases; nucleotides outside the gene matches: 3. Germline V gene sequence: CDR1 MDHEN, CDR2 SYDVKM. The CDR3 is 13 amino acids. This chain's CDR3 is CASSSRQGYEQYF. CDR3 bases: TGTGCCAGCAGTTCCCGACAGGGCTACGAGCAGTACTTC.

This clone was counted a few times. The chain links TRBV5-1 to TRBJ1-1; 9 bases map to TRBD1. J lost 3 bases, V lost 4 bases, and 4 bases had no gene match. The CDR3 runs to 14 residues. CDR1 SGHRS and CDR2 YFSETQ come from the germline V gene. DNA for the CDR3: TGCGCCAGCAGCCGGACAGGGGACTACACTGAAGCTTTCTTT. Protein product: CASSRTGDYTEAFF. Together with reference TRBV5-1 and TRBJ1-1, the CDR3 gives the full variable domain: KAGVTQTPRYLIKTRGQQVTLSCSPISGHRSVSWYQQTPGQGLQFLFEYFSETQRNKGNFPGRFSGRQFSNSRSEMNVSTLELGDSALYLCASSRTGDYTEAFFGQGTRLTVV.

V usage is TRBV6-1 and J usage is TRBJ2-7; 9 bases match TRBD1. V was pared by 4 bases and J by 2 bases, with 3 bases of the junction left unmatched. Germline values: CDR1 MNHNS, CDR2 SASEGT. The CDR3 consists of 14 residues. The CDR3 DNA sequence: TGTGCCAGCAGTGTTGGGACAGGGCCCTACGAGCAGTACTTC. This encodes CASSVGTGPYEQYF.

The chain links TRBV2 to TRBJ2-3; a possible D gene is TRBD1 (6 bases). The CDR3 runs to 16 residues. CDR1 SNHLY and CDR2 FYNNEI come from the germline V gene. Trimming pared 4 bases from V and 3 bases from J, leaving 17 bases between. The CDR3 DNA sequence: TGTGCCAGCAGTGGTTTTGGGGACATACATACAGATACGCAGTATTTT. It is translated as CASSGFGDIHTDTQYF.

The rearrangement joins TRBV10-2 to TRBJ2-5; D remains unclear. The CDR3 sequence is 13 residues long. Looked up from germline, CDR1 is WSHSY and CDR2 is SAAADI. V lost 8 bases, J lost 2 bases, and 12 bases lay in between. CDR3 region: CASSKAEQETQYF. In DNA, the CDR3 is TGCGCCAGCTCGAAGGCGGAACAAGAGACCCAGTACTTC.

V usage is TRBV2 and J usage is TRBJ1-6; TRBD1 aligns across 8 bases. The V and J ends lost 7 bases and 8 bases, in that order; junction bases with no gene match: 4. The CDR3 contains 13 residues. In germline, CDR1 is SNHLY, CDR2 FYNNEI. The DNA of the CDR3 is TGTGCCAGCAATAAACAGGGGGATTCACCCCTCCACTTT. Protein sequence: CASNKQGDSPLHF. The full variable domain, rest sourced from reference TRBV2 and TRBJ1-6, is EPEVTQTPSHQVTQMGQEVILRCVPISNHLYFYWYRQILGQKVEFLVSFYNNEISEKSEIFDDQFSVERPDGSNFTLKIRSTKLEDSAMYFCASNKQGDSPLHFGNGTRLTVT.

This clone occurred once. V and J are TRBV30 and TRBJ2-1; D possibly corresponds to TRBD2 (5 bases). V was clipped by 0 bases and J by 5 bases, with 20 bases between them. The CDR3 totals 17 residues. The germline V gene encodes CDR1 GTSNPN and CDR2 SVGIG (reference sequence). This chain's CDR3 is CAWSVGRYKRLNNEQFF. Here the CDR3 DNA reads TGTGCCTGGAGTGTCGGCAGGTACAAGCGGCTGAACAATGAGCAGTTCTTC.

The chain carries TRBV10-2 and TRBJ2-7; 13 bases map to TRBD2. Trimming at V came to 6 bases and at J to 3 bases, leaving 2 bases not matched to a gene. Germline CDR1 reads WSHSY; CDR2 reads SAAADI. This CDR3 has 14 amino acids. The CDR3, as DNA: TGCGCCAGCAGCCGGACTAGCGGGGGCTACGAGCAGTACTTC. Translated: CASSRTSGGYEQYF.

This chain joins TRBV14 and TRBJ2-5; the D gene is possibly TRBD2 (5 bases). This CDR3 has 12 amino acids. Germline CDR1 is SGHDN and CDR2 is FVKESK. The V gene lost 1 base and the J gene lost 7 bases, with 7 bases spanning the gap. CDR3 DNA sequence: TGTGCCAGCAGCCAAGCGGGGTGGACCCAGTACTTC. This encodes CASSQAGWTQYF.

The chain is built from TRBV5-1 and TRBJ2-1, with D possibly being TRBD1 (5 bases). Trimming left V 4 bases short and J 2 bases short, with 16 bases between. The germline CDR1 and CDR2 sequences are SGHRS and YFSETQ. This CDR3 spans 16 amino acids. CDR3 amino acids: CASSPQASRTYNEQFF. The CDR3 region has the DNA TGCGCCAGCAGCCCACAGGCCTCCCGGACCTACAATGAGCAGTTCTTC. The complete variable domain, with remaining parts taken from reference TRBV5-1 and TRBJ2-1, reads KAGVTQTPRYLIKTRGQQVTLSCSPISGHRSVSWYQQTPGQGLQFLFEYFSETQRNKGNFPGRFSGRQFSNSRSEMNVSTLELGDSALYLCASSPQASRTYNEQFFGPGTRLTVL.

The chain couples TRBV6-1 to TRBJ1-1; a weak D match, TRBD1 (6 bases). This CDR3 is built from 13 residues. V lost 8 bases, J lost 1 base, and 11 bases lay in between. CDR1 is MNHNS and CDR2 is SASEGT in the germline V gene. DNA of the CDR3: TGTGCCAGCGTCGTACAGGGGAACACTGAAGCTTTCTTT. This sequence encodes CASVVQGNTEAFF.

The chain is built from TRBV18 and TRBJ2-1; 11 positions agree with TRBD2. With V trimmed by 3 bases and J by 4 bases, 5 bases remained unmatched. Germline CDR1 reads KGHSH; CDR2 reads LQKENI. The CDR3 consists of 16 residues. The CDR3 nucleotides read TGTGCCAGCTCACCCCCCGGGACTAGCGGATACAATGAGCAGTTCTTC. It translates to CASSPPGTSGYNEQFF.

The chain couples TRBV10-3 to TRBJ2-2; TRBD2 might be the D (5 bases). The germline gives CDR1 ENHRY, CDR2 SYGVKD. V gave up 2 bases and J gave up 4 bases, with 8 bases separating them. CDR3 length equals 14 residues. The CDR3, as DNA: TGTGCCATCAGTGAGCGGGATTTCACCGGGGAGCTGTTTTTT. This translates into CAISERDFTGELFF.

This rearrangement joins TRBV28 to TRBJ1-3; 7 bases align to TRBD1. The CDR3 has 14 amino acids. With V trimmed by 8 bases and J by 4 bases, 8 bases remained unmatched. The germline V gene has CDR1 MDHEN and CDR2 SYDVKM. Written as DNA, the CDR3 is TGTGCCAGCGTACCCGGGACAGCCGGAAACACCATATATTTT. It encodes CASVPGTAGNTIYF.

CDR3 sequence (DNA): TGTGCCAGCAGGGGAAGGAGGTACGAGCAGTACTTC. This translates into CASRGRRYEQYF. This sequence joins TRBV28 and TRBJ2-7; D is possibly TRBD2 (5 bases). V lost 6 bases and J lost 4, with 10 bases in between. CDR3 length: 12 amino acids. Per germline, CDR1 MDHEN and CDR2 SYDVKM. The full variable domain, its missing parts supplied by reference TRBV28 and TRBJ2-7, is DVKVTQSSRYLVKRTGEKVFLECVQDMDHENMFWYRQDPGLGLRLIYFSYDVKMKEKGDIPEGYSVSREKKERFSLILESASTNQTSMYLCASRGRRYEQYFGPGTRLTVT.

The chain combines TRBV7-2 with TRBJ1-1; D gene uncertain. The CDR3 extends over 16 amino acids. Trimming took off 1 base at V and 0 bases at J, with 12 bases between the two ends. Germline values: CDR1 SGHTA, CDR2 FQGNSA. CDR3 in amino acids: CASSLEAGAMNTEAFF. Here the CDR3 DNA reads TGTGCCAGCAGCTTAGAGGCAGGCGCAATGAACACTGAAGCTTTCTTT.

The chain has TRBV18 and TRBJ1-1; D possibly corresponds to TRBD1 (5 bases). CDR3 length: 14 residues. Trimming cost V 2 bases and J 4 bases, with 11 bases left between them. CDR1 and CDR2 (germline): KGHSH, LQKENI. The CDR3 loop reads CASSPGGGTTEAFF. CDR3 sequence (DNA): TGTGCCAGCTCACCAGGCGGGGGGACCACTGAAGCTTTCTTT.

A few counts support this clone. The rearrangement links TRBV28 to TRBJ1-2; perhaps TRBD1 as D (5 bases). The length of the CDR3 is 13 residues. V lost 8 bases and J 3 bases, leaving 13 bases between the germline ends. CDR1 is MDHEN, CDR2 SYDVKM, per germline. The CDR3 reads CASGVIQDYGYTF. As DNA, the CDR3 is TGTGCCAGCGGAGTTATACAGGACTATGGCTACACCTTC.

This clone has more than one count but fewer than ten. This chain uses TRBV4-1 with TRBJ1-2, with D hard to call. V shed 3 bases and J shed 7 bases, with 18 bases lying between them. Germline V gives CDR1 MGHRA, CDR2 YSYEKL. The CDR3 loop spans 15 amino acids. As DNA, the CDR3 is TGCGCCAGCAGCCAGGTCGGCCGGACTTTGCCTGGCTACACCTTC. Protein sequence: CASSQVGRTLPGYTF.

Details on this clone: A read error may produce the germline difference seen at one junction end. CDR3 in DNA: TGTTCCAGCAGCTTAGGATCCCGGCAGGGAGGCACCTATGGCTACACCTTC. Its protein is CSSSLGSRQGGTYGYTF. The chain combines TRBV7-9 with TRBJ1-2; D is possibly TRBD1 (5 bases). The CDR3 contains 17 residues. Germline V gene lookup returns CDR1 SEHNR and CDR2 FQNEAQ (reference sequence).